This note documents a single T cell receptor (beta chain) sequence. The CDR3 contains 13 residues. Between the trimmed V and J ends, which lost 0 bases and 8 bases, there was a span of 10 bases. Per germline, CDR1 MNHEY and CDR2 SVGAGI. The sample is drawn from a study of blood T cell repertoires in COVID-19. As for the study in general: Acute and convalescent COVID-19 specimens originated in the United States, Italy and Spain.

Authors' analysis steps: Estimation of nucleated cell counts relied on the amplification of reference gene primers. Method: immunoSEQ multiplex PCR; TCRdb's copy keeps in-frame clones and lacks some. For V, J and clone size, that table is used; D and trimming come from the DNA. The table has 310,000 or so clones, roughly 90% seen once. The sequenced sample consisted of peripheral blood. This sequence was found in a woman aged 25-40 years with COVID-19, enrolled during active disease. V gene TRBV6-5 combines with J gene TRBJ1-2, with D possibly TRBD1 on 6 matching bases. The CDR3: CASSYSLQGGYTF. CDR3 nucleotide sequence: TGTGCCAGCAGTTACTCGCTACAGGGCGGCTACACCTTC.